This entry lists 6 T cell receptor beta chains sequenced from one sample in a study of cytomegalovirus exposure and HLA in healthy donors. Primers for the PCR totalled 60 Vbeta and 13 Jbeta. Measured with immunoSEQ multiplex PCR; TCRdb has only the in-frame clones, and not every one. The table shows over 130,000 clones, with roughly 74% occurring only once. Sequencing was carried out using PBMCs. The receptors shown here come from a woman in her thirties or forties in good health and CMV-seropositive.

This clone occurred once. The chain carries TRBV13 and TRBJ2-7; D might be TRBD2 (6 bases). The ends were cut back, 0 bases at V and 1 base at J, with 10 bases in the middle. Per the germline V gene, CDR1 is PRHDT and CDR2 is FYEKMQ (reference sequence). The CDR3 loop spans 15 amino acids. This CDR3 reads CASSLGLGTSYEQYF. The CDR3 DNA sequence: TGTGCCAGCAGCTTAGGCCTCGGGACTTCCTACGAGCAGTACTTC.

CDR3 protein: CASSRAGTLYEQYF. The CDR3 DNA is TGTGCCAGCTCACGAGCCGGGACACTCTACGAGCAGTACTTC. This chain links TRBV18 with TRBJ2-7; TRBD1 might be the D (6 bases). CDR1 is KGHSH and CDR2 is LQKENI in the germline V gene. V shed 4 bases and J shed 3 bases, with 13 bases lying between them. CDR3 length: 14 residues.

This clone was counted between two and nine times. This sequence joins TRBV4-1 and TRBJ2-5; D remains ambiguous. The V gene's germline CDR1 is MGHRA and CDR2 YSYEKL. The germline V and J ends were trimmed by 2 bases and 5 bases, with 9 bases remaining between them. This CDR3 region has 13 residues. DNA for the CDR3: TGCGCCAGCAGCCAAAAAGTGGAGGAGACCCAGTACTTC. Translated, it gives CASSQKVEETQYF.

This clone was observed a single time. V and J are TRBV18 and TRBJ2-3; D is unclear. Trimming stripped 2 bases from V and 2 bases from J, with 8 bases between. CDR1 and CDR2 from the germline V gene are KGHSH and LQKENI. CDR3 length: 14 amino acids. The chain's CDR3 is CASSPSPFTDTQYF. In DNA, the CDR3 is TGTGCCAGCTCACCATCCCCGTTCACAGATACGCAGTATTTT.

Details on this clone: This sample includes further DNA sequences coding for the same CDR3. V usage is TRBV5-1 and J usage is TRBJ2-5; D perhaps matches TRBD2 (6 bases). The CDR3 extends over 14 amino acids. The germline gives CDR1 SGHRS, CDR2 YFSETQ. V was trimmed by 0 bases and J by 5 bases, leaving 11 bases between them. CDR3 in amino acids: CASSLGRGGETQYF. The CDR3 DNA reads TGCGCCAGCAGCTTGGGCCGAGGAGGGGAGACCCAGTACTTC.

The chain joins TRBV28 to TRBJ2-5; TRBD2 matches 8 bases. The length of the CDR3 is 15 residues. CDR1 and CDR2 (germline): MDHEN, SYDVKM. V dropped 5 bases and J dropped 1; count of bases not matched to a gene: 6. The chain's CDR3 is CASSGSGTSQETQYF. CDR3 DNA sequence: TGTGCCAGCAGTGGTAGCGGGACTTCCCAAGAGACCCAGTACTTC.